This T cell receptor (beta chain) is from a study of blood T cells in healthy people across ages. This clonotype was counted between two and nine times. Its antigen is unknown. The germline V gene encodes CDR1 SNHLY and CDR2 FYNNEI. Trimming cost V 7 bases and J 3 bases, with 9 bases left between them. CDR3 length: 12 amino acids. Whole-study results and caveats: Roughly linear declines in TCR beta diversity per million T cells occurred with age.

Primers used in a second PCR of roughly 6 to 11 cycles were a sample-barcoded 5' primer and a J-beta primer mix. Each cDNA was tagged by a template-switch adaptor containing 12 random nucleotides. TCRdb re-derived calls from the 5' RACE reads in MiXCR, one entry per CDR3 protein. The top ten clones hold under 9% of a sample with roughly 500,000 distinct CDR3 sequences, approximately 25% of them seen once. The same data also contributed to another study, on T cells of mothers and their children. That report notes: Extraction yielded RNA that went, in full, into cDNA synthesis at roughly 1.5 ug per 15 ul.

The TCR comes from a boy between 10 and 17 years old in good health. The sample comprised blood. The rearrangement joins TRBV2 to TRBJ1-1, with D unclear. The CDR3 spells CASNRRDTEAFF. The CDR3 DNA reads TGTGCCAGCAATCGGCGTGACACTGAAGCTTTCTTT. Drawing the rest from reference TRBV2 and TRBJ1-1, the complete variable domain is EPEVTQTPSHQVTQMGQEVILRCVPISNHLYFYWYRQILGQKVEFLVSFYNNEISEKSEIFDDQFSVERPDGSNFTLKIRSTKLEDSAMYFCASNRRDTEAFFGQGTRLTVV.